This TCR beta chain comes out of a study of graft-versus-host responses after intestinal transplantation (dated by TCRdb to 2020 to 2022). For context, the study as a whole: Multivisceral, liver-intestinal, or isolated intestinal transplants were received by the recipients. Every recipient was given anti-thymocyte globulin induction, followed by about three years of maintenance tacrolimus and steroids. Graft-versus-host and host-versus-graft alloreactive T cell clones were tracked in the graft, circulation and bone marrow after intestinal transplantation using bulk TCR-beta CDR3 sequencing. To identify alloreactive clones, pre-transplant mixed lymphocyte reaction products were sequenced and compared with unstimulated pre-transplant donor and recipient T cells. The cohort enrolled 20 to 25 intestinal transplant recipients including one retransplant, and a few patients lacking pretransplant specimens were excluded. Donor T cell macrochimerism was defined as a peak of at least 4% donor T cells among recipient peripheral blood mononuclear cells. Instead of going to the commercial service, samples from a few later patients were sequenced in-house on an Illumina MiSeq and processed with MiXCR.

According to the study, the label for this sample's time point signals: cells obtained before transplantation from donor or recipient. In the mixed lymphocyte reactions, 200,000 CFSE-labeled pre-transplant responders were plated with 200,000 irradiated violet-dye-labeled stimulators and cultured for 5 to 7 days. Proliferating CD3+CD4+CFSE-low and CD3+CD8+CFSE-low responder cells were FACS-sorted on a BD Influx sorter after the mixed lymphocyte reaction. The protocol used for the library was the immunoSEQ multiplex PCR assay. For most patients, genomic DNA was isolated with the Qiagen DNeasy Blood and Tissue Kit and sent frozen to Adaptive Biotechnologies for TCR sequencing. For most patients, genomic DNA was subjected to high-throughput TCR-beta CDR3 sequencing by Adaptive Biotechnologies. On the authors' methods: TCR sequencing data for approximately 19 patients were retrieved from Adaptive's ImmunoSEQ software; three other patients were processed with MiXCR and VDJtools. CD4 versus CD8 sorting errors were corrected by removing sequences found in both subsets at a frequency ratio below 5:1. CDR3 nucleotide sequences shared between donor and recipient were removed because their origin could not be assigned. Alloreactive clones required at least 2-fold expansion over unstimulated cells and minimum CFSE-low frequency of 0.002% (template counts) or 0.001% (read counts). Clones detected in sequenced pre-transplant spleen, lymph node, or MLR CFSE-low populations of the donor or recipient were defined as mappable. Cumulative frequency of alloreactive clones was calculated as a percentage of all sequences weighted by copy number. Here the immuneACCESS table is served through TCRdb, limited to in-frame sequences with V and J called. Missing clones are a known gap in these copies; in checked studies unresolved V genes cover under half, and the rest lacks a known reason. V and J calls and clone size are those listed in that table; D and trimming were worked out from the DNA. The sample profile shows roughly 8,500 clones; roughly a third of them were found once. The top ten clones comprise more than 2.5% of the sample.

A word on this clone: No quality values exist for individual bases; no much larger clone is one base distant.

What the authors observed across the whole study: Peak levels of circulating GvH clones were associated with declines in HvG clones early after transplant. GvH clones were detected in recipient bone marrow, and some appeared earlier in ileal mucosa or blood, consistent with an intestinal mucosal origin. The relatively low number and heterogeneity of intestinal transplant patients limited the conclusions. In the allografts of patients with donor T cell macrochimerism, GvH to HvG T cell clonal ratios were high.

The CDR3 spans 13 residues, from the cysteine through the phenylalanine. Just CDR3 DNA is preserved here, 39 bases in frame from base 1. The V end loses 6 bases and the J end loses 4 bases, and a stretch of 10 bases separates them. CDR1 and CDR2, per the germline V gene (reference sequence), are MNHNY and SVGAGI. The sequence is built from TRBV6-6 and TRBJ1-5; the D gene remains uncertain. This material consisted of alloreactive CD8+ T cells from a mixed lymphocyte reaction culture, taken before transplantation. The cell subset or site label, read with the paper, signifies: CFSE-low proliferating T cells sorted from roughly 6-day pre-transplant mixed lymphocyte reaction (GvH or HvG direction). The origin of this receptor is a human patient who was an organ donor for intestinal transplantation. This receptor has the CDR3 CASSQKVNQPQHF. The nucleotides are TGTGCCAGCAGCCAGAAAGTGAATCAGCCCCAGCATTTT.